This T cell receptor (beta chain) was documented in a study of shared clonotypes between healthy human individuals. TCRdb's copy holds only in-frame clones and misses some; the assay was immunoSEQ multiplex PCR. The sample records about 2.2 million clones, 80% to 95% being singletons. CD45RO-negative CD8 cells positively selected for CCR7 made up the naive population, which excluded terminally differentiated effector memory CD45RA+ cells. About this clone itself: The same CDR3 is also encoded by other DNA sequences in this sample.

The source is a man aged 18 to 29 in good health. Some clones in this sample may be carry-over from other donors' samples. The sequenced material came from naive CD8+ T cells from PBMCs.

CDR3 region: CASSPDGYEQYF. CDR3 coding DNA: TGTGCCAGCAGTCCCGACGGCTACGAGCAGTACTTC. The V gene is TRBV27, the J gene TRBJ2-7; D is unresolved. CDR1 MNHEY and CDR2 SMNVEV come from the germline V gene (reference sequence). V lost 5 bases to trimming and J lost 3 bases, with 8 bases between them. The CDR3 spans 12 residues.